These T cell receptor beta chains were read from a single sample in a study of response to subunit inactivated influenza vaccine. TCRdb fed the RT-PCR reads into MiXCR, producing one record per CDR3 protein. The sample consists of around 170,000 distinct CDR3 sequences, around 10% of them appearing once. The input for sequencing was CD8+ T cells sorted from PBMCs, taken roughly 24 months after vaccination. The source of these receptors is a man aged 45 to 70 who received an inactivated influenza vaccine. Both conserved end residues are part of each CDR3. The D gene is left open where the match is weak. Only some rows state a clone size, as once, few, many or a class for expanded clones.

TRBJ1-1,TRBV2,TRBD1,-,TGTGCCAGCAAGGGAGGACAGGGGGGGAACACTGAAGCTTTCTTT,CASKGGQGGNTEAFF
TRBJ2-3,TRBV28,-,-,TGTGCCAGCAGTTTAAGGGTCATTACAGATACGCAGTATTTT,CASSLRVITDTQYF
TRBJ2-7,TRBV29-1,-,few,TGCAGCACATGGGACGAGCAGTACTTC,CSTWDEQYF
TRBJ2-7,TRBV5-1,TRBD1,few,TGCGCCAGCAGCTTGACGGGCAGGGGGCAGTATGGCGAGCAGTACTTC,CASSLTGRGQYGEQYF
TRBJ2-7,TRBV29-1,-,many,TGCAGCGTTGGGGTTCCTTTCTCCTACGAGCAGTACTTC,CSVGVPFSYEQYF
TRBJ2-2,TRBV19,TRBD2,-,TGTGCCAGTAGTATAGATCACCTAGCGGGGGTTAACACCGGGGAGCTGTTTTTT,CASSIDHLAGVNTGELFF
TRBJ1-1,TRBV12-3/TRBV12-4,TRBD1,few,TGTGCCAGCAGCCCCACAGGGGCCACTGAAGCTTTCTTT,CASSPTGATEAFF
TRBJ2-4,TRBV2,-,many,TGTGCCAGCGGGGTTGGTGGTTATAACATTCAGTACTTC,CASGVGGYNIQYF
TRBJ1-2,TRBV10-3,TRBD1,many,TGTGCCATCAGTGAGTCCCATGACAGGGGGGTCTATGGCTACACCTTC,CAISESHDRGVYGYTF
TRBJ2-3,TRBV7-6,TRBD1,-,TGTGCCAGCAGCTTTACAGGGGGCGGTAGCACAGATACGCAGTATTTT,CASSFTGGGSTDTQYF
TRBJ2-1,TRBV7-6,-,few,TGTGCCAGCAGCTTAGGTGGGAAGTACAATGAGCAGTTCTTC,CASSLGGKYNEQFF
TRBJ2-7,TRBV7-9,TRBD1,-,TGTGCCAGCAGCCCCCGGGACAGGGGGACCCACCCCTACGAGCAGTACTTC,CASSPRDRGTHPYEQYF
TRBJ2-2,TRBV4-2,-,few,TGTGCCAGCAGCCAAGGGTGGAACACCGGGGAGCTGTTTTTT,CASSQGWNTGELFF
TRBJ2-5,TRBV29-1,-,-,TGCAGCGTTGTAGAGGGGGACGGAGAGACCCAGTACTTC,CSVVEGDGETQYF